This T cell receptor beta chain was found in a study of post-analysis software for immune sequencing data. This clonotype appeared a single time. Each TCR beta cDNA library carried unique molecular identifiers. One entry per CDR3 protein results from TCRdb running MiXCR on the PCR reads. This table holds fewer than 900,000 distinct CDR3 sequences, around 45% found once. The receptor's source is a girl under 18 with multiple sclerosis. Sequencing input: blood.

The CDR3 region is CASRTGFGELFF. The CDR3 DNA reads as TGTGCCAGCAGGACAGGGTTCGGGGAGCTGTTTTTT. The chain recombines TRBV6-1 with TRBJ2-2, with 7 bases matching TRBD1. J gave up 7 bases and V 6 bases, and 2 bases lay outside the gene matches. This CDR3 is 12 amino acids long. Germline values: CDR1 MNHNS, CDR2 SASEGT.